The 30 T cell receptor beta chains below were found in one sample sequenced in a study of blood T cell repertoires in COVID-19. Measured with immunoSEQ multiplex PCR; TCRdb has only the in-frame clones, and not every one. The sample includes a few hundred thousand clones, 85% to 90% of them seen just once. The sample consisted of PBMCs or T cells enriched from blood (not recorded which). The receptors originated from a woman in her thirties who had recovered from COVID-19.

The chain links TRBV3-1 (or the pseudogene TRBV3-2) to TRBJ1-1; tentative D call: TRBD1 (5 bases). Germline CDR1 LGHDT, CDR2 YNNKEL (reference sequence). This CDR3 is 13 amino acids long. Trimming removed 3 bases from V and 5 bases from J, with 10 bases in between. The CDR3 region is CASSQGGRTEAFF. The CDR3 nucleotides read TGTGCCAGCAGCCAGGGGGGAAGGACTGAAGCTTTCTTT.

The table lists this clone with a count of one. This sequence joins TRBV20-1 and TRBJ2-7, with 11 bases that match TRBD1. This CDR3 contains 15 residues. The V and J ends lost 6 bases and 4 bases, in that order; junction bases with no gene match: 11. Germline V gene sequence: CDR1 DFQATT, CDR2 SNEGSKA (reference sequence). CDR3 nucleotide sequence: TGCAGTGCCAGTCCCGGGACAGGGGGAGGGTACGAGCAGTACTTC. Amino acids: CSASPGTGGGYEQYF.

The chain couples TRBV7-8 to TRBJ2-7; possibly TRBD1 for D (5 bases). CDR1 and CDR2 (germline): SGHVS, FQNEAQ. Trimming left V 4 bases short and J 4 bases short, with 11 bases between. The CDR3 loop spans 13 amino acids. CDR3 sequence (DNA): TGTGCCAGCAGCTCCAGGGTCGGGTACGAGCAGTACTTC. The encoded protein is CASSSRVGYEQYF.

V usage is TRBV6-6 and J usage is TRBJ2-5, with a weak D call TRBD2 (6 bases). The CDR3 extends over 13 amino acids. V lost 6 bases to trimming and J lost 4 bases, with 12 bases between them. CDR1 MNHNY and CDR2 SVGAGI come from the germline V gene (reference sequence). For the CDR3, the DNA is TGTGCCAGCAGACGTCTGGGGGGAGAGACCCAGTACTTC. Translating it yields CASRRLGGETQYF.

The CDR3 DNA follows: TGCAGCGTGGGGGGGATCGGCTATGGCTACACCTTC. Encoded protein: CSVGGIGYGYTF. This chain joins TRBV29-1 and TRBJ1-2; perhaps TRBD1 as D (5 bases). The CDR3 length is 12 residues. Germline values: CDR1 SQVTM, CDR2 ANQGSEA. V dropped 6 bases and J dropped 4 bases, with 12 bases sitting between them.

The CDR3 sequence: CASSLLAGEQYF. The CDR3 DNA sequence: TGTGCCAGCAGTTTATTAGCGGGGGAGCAGTACTTC. The chain recombines TRBV6-5 with TRBJ2-7, with 8 bases matching TRBD2. After removal of 4 bases from V and 7 bases from J, the junction contained 3 bases not matched to a gene. The germline CDR1 and CDR2 sequences are MNHEY and SVGAGI. The length of the CDR3 is 12 residues.

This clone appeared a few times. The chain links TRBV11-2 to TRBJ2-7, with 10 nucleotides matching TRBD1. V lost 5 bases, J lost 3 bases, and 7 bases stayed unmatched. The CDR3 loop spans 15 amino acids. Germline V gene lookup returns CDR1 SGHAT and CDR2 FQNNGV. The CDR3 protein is CASSLRDRGFYEQYF. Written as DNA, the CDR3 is TGTGCCAGCAGCCTCCGGGACAGGGGCTTCTACGAGCAGTACTTC.

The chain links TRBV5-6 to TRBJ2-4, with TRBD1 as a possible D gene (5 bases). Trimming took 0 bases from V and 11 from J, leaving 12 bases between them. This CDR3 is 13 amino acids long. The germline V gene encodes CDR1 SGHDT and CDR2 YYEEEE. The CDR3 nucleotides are TGTGCCAGCAGCTTGGGGGGCAATGGGCTTCAGTACTTC. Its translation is CASSLGGNGLQYF.

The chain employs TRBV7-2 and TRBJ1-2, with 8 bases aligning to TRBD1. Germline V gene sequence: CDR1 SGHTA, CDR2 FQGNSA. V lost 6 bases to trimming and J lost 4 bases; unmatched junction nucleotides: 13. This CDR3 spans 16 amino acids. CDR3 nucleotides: TGTGCCAGCAGGAGTTACGGACAGGGTTTTTTCTATGGCTACACCTTC. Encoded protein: CASRSYGQGFFYGYTF.

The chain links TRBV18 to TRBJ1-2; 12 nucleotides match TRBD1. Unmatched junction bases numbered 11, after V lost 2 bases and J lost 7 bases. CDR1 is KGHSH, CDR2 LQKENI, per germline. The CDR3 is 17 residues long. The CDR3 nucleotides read TGTGCCAGCTCACCAAGGATGGGGACAGGGGGCAGAGTTGGCTACACCTTC. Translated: CASSPRMGTGGRVGYTF.

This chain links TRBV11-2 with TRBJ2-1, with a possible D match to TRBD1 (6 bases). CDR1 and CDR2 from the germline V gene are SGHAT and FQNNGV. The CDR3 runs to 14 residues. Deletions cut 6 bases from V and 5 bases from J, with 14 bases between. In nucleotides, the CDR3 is TGTGCCAGCAGACGGACAAGGGGGAACAATGAGCAGTTCTTC. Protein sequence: CASRRTRGNNEQFF.

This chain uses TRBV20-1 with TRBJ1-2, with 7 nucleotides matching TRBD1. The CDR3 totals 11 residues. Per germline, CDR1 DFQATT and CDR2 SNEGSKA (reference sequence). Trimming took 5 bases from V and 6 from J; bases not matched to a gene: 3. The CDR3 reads CSAGQADGYTF. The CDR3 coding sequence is TGCAGTGCTGGACAGGCCGATGGCTACACCTTC.

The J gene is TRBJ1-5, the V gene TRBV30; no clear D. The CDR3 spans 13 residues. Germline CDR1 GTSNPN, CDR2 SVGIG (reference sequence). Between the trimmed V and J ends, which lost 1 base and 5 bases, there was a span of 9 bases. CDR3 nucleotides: TGTGCCTGGAGTGCTATGGCGGATCAGCCCCAGCATTTT. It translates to CAWSAMADQPQHF.

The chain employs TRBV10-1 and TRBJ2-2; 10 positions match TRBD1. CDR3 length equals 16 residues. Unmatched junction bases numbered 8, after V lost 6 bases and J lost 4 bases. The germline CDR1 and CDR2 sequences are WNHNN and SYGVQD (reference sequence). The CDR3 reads CASSSGTGVLTGELFF. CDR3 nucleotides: TGCGCCAGCAGCTCCGGGACAGGGGTACTCACCGGGGAGCTGTTTTTT.

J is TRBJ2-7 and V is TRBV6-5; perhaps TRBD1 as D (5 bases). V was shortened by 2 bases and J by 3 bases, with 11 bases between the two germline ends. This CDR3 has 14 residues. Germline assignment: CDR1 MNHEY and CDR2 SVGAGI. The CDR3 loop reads CASSYRGTIYEQYF. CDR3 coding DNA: TGTGCCAGCAGTTACAGGGGAACGATCTACGAGCAGTACTTC.

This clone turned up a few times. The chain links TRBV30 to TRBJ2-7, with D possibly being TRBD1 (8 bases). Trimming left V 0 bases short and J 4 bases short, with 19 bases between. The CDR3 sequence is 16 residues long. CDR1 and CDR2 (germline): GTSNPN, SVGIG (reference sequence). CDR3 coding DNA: TGTGCCTGGAGTGTACAGGGGGGGTTTTCTATTTACGAGCAGTACTTC. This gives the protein CAWSVQGGFSIYEQYF.

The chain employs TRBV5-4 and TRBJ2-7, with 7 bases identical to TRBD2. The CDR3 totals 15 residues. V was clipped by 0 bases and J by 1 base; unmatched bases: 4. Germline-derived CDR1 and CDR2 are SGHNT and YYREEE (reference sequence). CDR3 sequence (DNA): TGTGCCAGCAGCTTGGCCTCTAGCGGATCCTACGAGCAGTACTTC. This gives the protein CASSLASSGSYEQYF.

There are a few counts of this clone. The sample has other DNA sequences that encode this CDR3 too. The CDR3 DNA follows: TGCGCCAGCAGCTTGCTCAGCGGGAGCTCCTACAATGAGCAGTTCTTC. Its protein is CASSLLSGSSYNEQFF. The chain recombines TRBV5-1 with TRBJ2-1; 8 bases are a match to TRBD2. Germline lookup yields CDR1 SGHRS and CDR2 YFSETQ. The CDR3 is 16 amino acids. J lost 0 bases, V lost 1 base, and 3 bases had no gene match.

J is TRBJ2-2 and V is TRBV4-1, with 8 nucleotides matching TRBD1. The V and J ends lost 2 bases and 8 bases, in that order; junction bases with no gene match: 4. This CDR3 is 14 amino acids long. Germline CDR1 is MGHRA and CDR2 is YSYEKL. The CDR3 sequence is CASSQQGASGELFF. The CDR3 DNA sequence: TGCGCCAGCAGCCAACAGGGGGCGTCGGGGGAGCTGTTTTTT.

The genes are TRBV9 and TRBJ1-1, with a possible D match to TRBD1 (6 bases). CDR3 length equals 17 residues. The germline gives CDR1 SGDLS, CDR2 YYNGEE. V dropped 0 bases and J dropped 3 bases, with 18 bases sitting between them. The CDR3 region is CASSVALGAGSDTEAFF. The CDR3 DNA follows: TGTGCCAGCAGCGTAGCTCTGGGGGCAGGGTCGGACACTGAAGCTTTCTTT.

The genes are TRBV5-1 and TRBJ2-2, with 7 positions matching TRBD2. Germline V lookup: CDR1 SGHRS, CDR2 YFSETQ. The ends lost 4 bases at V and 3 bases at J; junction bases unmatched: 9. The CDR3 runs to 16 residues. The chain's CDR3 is CASSPLAVQDTGELFF. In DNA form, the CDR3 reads TGCGCCAGCAGCCCTCTAGCGGTGCAGGACACCGGGGAGCTGTTTTTT.

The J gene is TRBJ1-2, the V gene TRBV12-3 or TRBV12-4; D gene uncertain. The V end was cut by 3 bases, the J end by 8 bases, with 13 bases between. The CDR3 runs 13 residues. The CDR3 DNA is TGTGCCAGCAGTTTTGGCTCCCACGGGGGCTACACCTTC. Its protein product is CASSFGSHGGYTF.

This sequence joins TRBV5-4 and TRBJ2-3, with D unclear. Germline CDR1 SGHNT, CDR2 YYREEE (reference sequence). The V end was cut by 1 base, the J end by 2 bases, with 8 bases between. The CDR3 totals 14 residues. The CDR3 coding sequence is TGTGCCAGCAGCTTGACAGACCCCACAGATACGCAGTATTTT. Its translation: CASSLTDPTDTQYF. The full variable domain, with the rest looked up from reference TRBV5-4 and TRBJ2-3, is ETGVTQSPTHLIKTRGQQVTLRCSSQSGHNTVSWYQQALGQGPQFIFQYYREEENGRGNFPPRFSGLQFPNYSSELNVNALELDDSALYLCASSLTDPTDTQYFGPGTRLTVL.

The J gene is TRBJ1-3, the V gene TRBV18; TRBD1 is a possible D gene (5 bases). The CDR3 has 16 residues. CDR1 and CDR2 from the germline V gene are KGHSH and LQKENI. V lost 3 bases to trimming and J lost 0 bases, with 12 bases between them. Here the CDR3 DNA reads TGTGCCAGCTCACCCCCTGGGGGGAACTCTGGAAACACCATATATTTT. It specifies CASSPPGGNSGNTIYF.

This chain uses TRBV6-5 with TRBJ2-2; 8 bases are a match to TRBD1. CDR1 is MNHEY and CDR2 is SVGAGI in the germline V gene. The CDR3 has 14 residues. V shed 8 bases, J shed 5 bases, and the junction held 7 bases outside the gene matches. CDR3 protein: CASGQGRTTGELFF. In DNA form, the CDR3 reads TGTGCCAGCGGACAGGGAAGGACTACCGGGGAGCTGTTTTTT.

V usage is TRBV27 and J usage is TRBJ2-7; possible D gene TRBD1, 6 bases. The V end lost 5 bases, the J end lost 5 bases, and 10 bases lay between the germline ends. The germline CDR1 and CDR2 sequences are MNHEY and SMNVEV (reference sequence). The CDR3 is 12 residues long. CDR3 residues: CASSQSGDEQYF. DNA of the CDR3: TGTGCCAGCAGTCAGTCAGGGGACGAGCAGTACTTC.

CDR3 nucleotide sequence: TGTGCCAGCAGTTACTCGGACAGGGCCACTGGAAACACCATATATTTT. Translated: CASSYSDRATGNTIYF. V is TRBV6-5 and J is TRBJ1-3; 8 nucleotides agree with TRBD1. The CDR3 has 16 residues. Looked up from germline, CDR1 is MNHEY and CDR2 is SVGAGI. Germline trimming cut 0 bases from V and 2 bases from J; bases unmatched to any gene: 3.

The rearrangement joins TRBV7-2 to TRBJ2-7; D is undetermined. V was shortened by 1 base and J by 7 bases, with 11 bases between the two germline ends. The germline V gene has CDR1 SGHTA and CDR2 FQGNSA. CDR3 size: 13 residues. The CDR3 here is CASSLGPSREQYF. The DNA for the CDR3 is TGTGCCAGCAGCTTAGGCCCCTCTAGGGAGCAGTACTTC.

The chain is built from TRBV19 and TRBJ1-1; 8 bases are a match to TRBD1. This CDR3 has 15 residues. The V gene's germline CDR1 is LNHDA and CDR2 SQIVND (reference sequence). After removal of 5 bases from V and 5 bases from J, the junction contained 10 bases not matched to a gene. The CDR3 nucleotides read TGTGCCAGTAGTCTCATACAGGGGGGATCGACTGAAGCTTTCTTT. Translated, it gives CASSLIQGGSTEAFF. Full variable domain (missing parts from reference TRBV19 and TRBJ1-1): DGGITQSPKYLFRKEGQNVTLSCEQNLNHDAMYWYRQDPGQGLRLIYYSQIVNDFQKGDIAEGYSVSREKKESFPLTVTSAQKNPTAFYLCASSLIQGGSTEAFFGQGTRLTVV.

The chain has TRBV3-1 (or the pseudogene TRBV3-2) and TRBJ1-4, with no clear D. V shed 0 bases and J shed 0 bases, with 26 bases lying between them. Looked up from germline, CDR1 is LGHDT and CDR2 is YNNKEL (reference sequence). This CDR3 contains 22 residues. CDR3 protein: CASSQDRRWRGGPGPTNEKLFF. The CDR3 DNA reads TGTGCCAGCAGCCAAGACCGGAGGTGGCGGGGAGGCCCTGGCCCAACTAATGAAAAACTGTTTTTT.